A single sample gave rise to the 31 T cell receptor beta chains below, sequenced in a study of CD8+ T cells in alopecia areata. cDNA serving as the sequencing template came from extracted, reverse transcribed RNA. The repertoire was sequenced with immunoSEQ multiplex PCR; TCRdb's copy has only in-frame clones and lacks some. Of approximately 140,000 clones in the sample, roughly 82% were seen once. Treatment given: oral pan-JAK inhibitor, 5-10 mg twice daily. Here the sequenced sample was CD8+ T cells sorted from blood, taken at week 4, from a patient treated with tofacitinib. These receptors were collected from a human donor with alopecia areata.

The rearrangement uses TRBV5-1 and TRBJ2-2; 9 bases agree with TRBD1. This CDR3 region has 14 residues. The V gene's germline CDR1 is SGHRS and CDR2 YFSETQ. The J segment lost 7 bases and the V segment lost 4 bases, leaving 5 bases of the junction unmatched. As DNA, the CDR3 is TGCGCCAGCAGCCGGGACAGGGATAACGGGGAGCTGTTTTTT. This translates into CASSRDRDNGELFF. Complete variable domain (other parts from reference TRBV5-1 and TRBJ2-2): KAGVTQTPRYLIKTRGQQVTLSCSPISGHRSVSWYQQTPGQGLQFLFEYFSETQRNKGNFPGRFSGRQFSNSRSEMNVSTLELGDSALYLCASSRDRDNGELFFGEGSRLTVL.

The chain employs TRBV6-1 and TRBJ1-1; tentatively, D is TRBD1 (5 bases). Trimming removed 3 bases from V and 10 bases from J, with 15 bases in between. This CDR3 region has 13 residues. The germline CDR1 and CDR2 sequences are MNHNS and SASEGT. CDR3 bases: TGTGCCAGCAGTGATTTCCCGTCGGGGGGAGCTTTCTTT. This translates into CASSDFPSGGAFF.

The rearrangement links TRBV27 to TRBJ1-1; D is unresolved. Trimming left V 2 bases short and J 1 base short, with 11 bases between. Germline V gene lookup returns CDR1 MNHEY and CDR2 SMNVEV (reference sequence). The CDR3 loop spans 15 amino acids. CDR3 nucleotide sequence: TGTGCCAGCAGTTTAACCCGGAACGGGAACACTGAAGCTTTCTTT. The encoded protein is CASSLTRNGNTEAFF.

This clone was found once. The CDR3 DNA reads TGTGCCACCGGCATGAACACTGAAGCTTTCTTT. It encodes CATGMNTEAFF. V is TRBV6-1 and J is TRBJ1-1; no clear D gene. Germline V CDR1 and CDR2: MNHNS, SASEGT. The CDR3 runs to 11 residues. V gave up 10 bases and J gave up 0 bases, with 6 bases separating them.

The rearrangement uses TRBV30 and TRBJ1-4, with D unresolved. V was cut by 4 bases and J by 8 bases, with 17 bases left in between. Germline V gene sequence: CDR1 GTSNPN, CDR2 SVGIG (reference sequence). The CDR3 runs to 14 residues. In DNA, the CDR3 is TGTGCCTGGAATATGGGCCGTGGTGAAGAAAAACTGTTTTTT. Translated, it gives CAWNMGRGEEKLFF.

The rearrangement joins TRBV6-5 to TRBJ2-1; either TRBD1 or TRBD2 may supply D (5 bases each). The CDR3 runs 15 residues. The V gene's germline CDR1 is MNHEY and CDR2 SVGAGI. V lost 2 bases and J 8 bases, leaving 16 bases between the germline ends. The CDR3 loop reads CASSYGGQTFDEQFF. CDR3 nucleotides: TGTGCCAGCAGTTACGGAGGACAAACGTTTGATGAGCAGTTCTTC.

This clone was observed a few times. The chain employs TRBV7-6 and TRBJ2-3, with 13 positions matching TRBD2. Unmatched junction bases numbered 7, after V lost 4 bases and J lost 6 bases. Germline V lookup: CDR1 SGHVS, CDR2 FNYEAQ. This CDR3 is built from 16 residues. The CDR3 DNA reads TGTGCCAGCAGCTCCAGACTAGCGGGGGGATGGGATACGCAGTATTTT. This sequence encodes CASSSRLAGGWDTQYF.

The V and J genes are TRBV19 and TRBJ2-2; a possible D gene is TRBD1 (5 bases). The CDR3 length is 16 residues. The germline CDR1 and CDR2 sequences are LNHDA and SQIVND (reference sequence). V was clipped by 5 bases and J by 3 bases, with 16 bases between them. The CDR3 DNA sequence: TGTGCCAGTAGTCCCGGACAATCTAGGGACACCGGGGAGCTGTTTTTT. This codes for CASSPGQSRDTGELFF.

This chain uses TRBV4-1 with TRBJ2-6, with D possibly matching TRBD2 (5 bases). This CDR3 region has 18 residues. Germline assignment: CDR1 MGHRA and CDR2 YSYEKL. Trimming left V 0 bases short and J 4 bases short, with 16 bases between. Here the CDR3 reads CASSQDPADTLGANVLTF. In nucleotides, the CDR3 is TGCGCCAGCAGCCAAGATCCAGCGGATACTCTCGGGGCCAACGTCCTGACTTTC.

The chain combines TRBV7-9 with TRBJ2-7, with TRBD2 matching over 9 bases. With V trimmed by 3 bases and J by 5 bases, 14 bases remained unmatched. The CDR3 is 17 amino acids. CDR1 SEHNR and CDR2 FQNEAQ come from the germline V gene (reference sequence). The CDR3 DNA sequence: TGTGCCAGCAGCTTTCTAGCGAGCGGGGGGAAGTATGACGAGCAGTACTTC. Protein sequence: CASSFLASGGKYDEQYF.

This clone has only one observation. The rearrangement uses TRBV4-1 and TRBJ2-3, with 11 bases fitting TRBD2. The CDR3 sequence is 18 residues long. Germline V gene data show CDR1 as MGHRA and CDR2 as YSYEKL. J was trimmed by 3 bases and V by 2 bases; bases with no gene match: 10. The CDR3 region has the DNA TGCGCCAGCAGCCAACGGCTAGCGGGGGGACGGTCGACAGATACGCAGTATTTT. Its translation is CASSQRLAGGRSTDTQYF.

The chain couples TRBV6-5 to TRBJ2-3; a possible D gene is TRBD2 (5 bases). Trimming stripped 6 bases from V and 3 bases from J, with 13 bases between. Germline V lookup: CDR1 MNHEY, CDR2 SVGAGI. This CDR3 contains 14 residues. The CDR3 sequence is CASSPNPGTDTQYF. The DNA for the CDR3 is TGTGCCAGCAGCCCCAATCCGGGAACAGATACGCAGTATTTT.

This clone appeared once. V is TRBV29-1 and J is TRBJ2-2; D not resolved. V shed 6 bases and J shed 6 bases, with 17 bases lying between them. Germline-derived CDR1 and CDR2 are SQVTM and ANQGSEA. The CDR3 extends over 14 amino acids. DNA for the CDR3: TGCAGCGTGAGAGACCCGGGTATACCCGGGGAGCTGTTTTTT. It yields the protein CSVRDPGIPGELFF.

V and J are TRBV9 and TRBJ2-7; maybe TRBD2 (5 bases). Between the trimmed V and J ends, which lost 3 bases and 0 bases, there was a span of 16 bases. There are 16 residues in the CDR3. Germline V lookup: CDR1 SGDLS, CDR2 YYNGEE. Here the CDR3 DNA reads TGTGCCAGCAGCGCGTCGATCGGGGAAAGCTCCTACGAGCAGTACTTC. It specifies CASSASIGESSYEQYF.

The gene calls are TRBV4-3 and TRBJ1-4; D is unclear. Trimming took 3 bases from V and 0 from J, leaving 5 bases between them. This CDR3 contains 14 residues. Germline values: CDR1 LGHNA, CDR2 YSLEER. CDR3 in amino acids: CASSHTSTNEKLFF. In DNA, the CDR3 is TGCGCCAGCAGCCACACCTCAACTAATGAAAAACTGTTTTTT.

V and J are TRBV7-2 and TRBJ2-7, with D perhaps TRBD2 (7 bases). This CDR3 has 15 amino acids. The V gene's germline CDR1 is SGHTA and CDR2 FQGNSA. The V end was cut by 5 bases, the J end by 3 bases, with 17 bases between. The CDR3 nucleotides are TGTGCCAGCAGCCCGAGGGGGGGGCCCTACTACGAGCAGTACTTC. Its protein is CASSPRGGPYYEQYF.

This clone has only a few counts. The chain is built from TRBV7-2 and TRBJ2-3; 10 nucleotides agree with TRBD2. The CDR3 totals 15 residues. J was trimmed by 1 base and V by 5 bases; bases with no gene match: 3. Germline V gene lookup returns CDR1 SGHTA and CDR2 FQGNSA. The CDR3 spells CASSLLAGRTDTQYF. The CDR3 DNA reads as TGTGCCAGCAGCCTACTAGCGGGGCGCACAGATACGCAGTATTTT.

CDR3 in amino acids: CASSLGGGTEAFF. CDR3 nucleotide sequence: TGTGCCAGCAGCTTGGGCGGTGGCACTGAAGCTTTCTTT. V is TRBV7-9 and J is TRBJ1-1; D is unclear. V was clipped by 3 bases and J by 4 bases, with 9 bases between them. Germline assignment: CDR1 SEHNR and CDR2 FQNEAQ (reference sequence). The CDR3 has 13 amino acids.

The chain links TRBV5-6 to TRBJ2-5, with no clear D. The CDR3 loop spans 13 amino acids. Germline values: CDR1 SGHDT, CDR2 YYEEEE. The V end was cut by 0 bases, the J end by 4 bases, with 7 bases between. Written as DNA, the CDR3 is TGTGCCAGCAGCTTGGCCGCCCGAGAGACCCAGTACTTC. This sequence encodes CASSLAARETQYF.

The chain recombines TRBV4-2 with TRBJ2-5; D might be TRBD1 or TRBD2, each matching 5 bases. Germline CDR1 and CDR2: LGHNA and YNFKEQ. The CDR3 spans 15 residues. V was shortened by 5 bases and J by 1 base, with 14 bases between the two germline ends. In nucleotides, the CDR3 is TGTGCCAGCAGCTACGGGACCAAAAGCCAAGAGACCCAGTACTTC. Residues: CASSYGTKSQETQYF.

The rearrangement uses TRBV5-4 and TRBJ1-2, with D uncertain. V shed 0 bases and J shed 4 bases, with 16 bases lying between them. CDR1 SGHNT and CDR2 YYREEE come from the germline V gene (reference sequence). The CDR3 consists of 16 residues. The CDR3, as DNA: TGTGCCAGCAGCTTGGAAGGAGCGGCGGGGATCTATGGCTACACCTTC. It is translated as CASSLEGAAGIYGYTF.

CDR3 amino acids: CASSQGLQETQYF. CDR3 DNA: TGTGCCAGCAGCCAGGGGCTGCAAGAGACCCAGTACTTC. The chain recombines TRBV28 with TRBJ2-5, with D tentatively TRBD1 (6 bases). The CDR3 totals 13 residues. Trimming removed 6 bases from V and 2 bases from J, with 10 bases in between. Germline V lookup: CDR1 MDHEN, CDR2 SYDVKM.

The V gene is TRBV4-1, the J gene TRBJ1-1; D is ambiguous. Trimming took off 3 bases at V and 1 base at J, with 9 bases between the two ends. Germline CDR1 MGHRA, CDR2 YSYEKL. This CDR3 region has 14 residues. This chain's CDR3 is CASSQRQENTEAFF. DNA for the CDR3: TGCGCCAGCAGCCAGAGGCAGGAGAACACTGAAGCTTTCTTT.

The V and J genes are TRBV6-5 and TRBJ2-3; D is undetermined. Germline CDR1 MNHEY, CDR2 SVGAGI. Deletions cut 5 bases from V and 0 bases from J, with 12 bases between. The CDR3 length is 15 residues. CDR3 sequence reads: CASSPALSSTDTQYF. The CDR3, as DNA: TGTGCCAGCAGTCCCGCCCTTTCTAGCACAGATACGCAGTATTTT.

The V call is TRBV6-5, the J call TRBJ2-1; 10 bases map to TRBD1. Germline trimming cut 0 bases from V and 7 bases from J; bases unmatched to any gene: 6. The CDR3 is 16 amino acids. In germline, CDR1 is MNHEY, CDR2 SVGAGI. The CDR3 spells CASSYSGQGLWNEQFF. The CDR3 DNA reads TGTGCCAGCAGTTACTCGGGACAGGGGCTGTGGAATGAGCAGTTCTTC.

The gene calls are TRBV7-9 and TRBJ2-5; 8 nucleotides line up with TRBD2. The V gene end was trimmed by 5 bases and the J gene end by 3 bases; junction bases not matched to a gene: 8. Germline V gives CDR1 SEHNR, CDR2 FQNEAQ (reference sequence). The CDR3 consists of 15 residues. The CDR3 DNA sequence: TGTGCCAGCAGCACCCCGCGGGGGGCCGAAGAGACCCAGTACTTC. This sequence encodes CASSTPRGAEETQYF.

The rearrangement links TRBV5-1 to TRBJ2-3; TRBD2 agrees at 8 bases. The germline CDR1 and CDR2 sequences are SGHRS and YFSETQ. The V segment lost 2 bases and the J segment 3 bases; nucleotides outside the gene matches: 8. The CDR3 consists of 16 residues. This chain's CDR3 is CASSFSTGGQTDTQYF. CDR3 bases: TGCGCCAGCAGCTTTTCGACGGGGGGGCAGACAGATACGCAGTATTTT.

In this sample, this clone turned up a few times. The genes are TRBV7-9 and TRBJ2-3, with 8 bases fitting TRBD1. Trimming cost V 8 bases and J 2 bases; bases outside gene matches: 9. This CDR3 has 15 amino acids. CDR1 SEHNR and CDR2 FQNEAQ come from the germline V gene (reference sequence). CDR3 region: CASLDGQGHTDTQYF. CDR3 nucleotides: TGTGCCAGCTTAGACGGACAGGGCCACACAGATACGCAGTATTTT.

This sequence joins TRBV20-1 and TRBJ2-7, with 7 bases aligning to TRBD1. The CDR3 extends over 11 amino acids. Germline assignment: CDR1 DFQATT and CDR2 SNEGSKA (reference sequence). J gave up 2 bases and V 6 bases, and 1 base lay outside the gene matches. The CDR3 reads CSAGGTYEQYF. The CDR3 DNA is TGCAGTGCAGGGGGCACCTACGAGCAGTACTTC.

The genes are TRBV4-1 and TRBJ2-2; D uncertain. The CDR3 totals 12 residues. Germline CDR1 and CDR2: MGHRA and YSYEKL. V was cut by 3 bases and J by 6 bases, with 5 bases left in between. The CDR3 bases are TGCGCCAGCAGCCATCTAGCCGGGGAGCTGTTTTTT. Translating gives CASSHLAGELFF.

The chain links TRBV7-9 to TRBJ1-1; 7 nucleotides align to TRBD1. V dropped 4 bases and J dropped 8; count of bases not matched to a gene: 4. The CDR3 consists of 12 residues. Germline V gene lookup returns CDR1 SEHNR and CDR2 FQNEAQ (reference sequence). CDR3 region: CASSYETGEAFF. The DNA for the CDR3 is TGTGCCAGCAGCTATGAGACAGGGGAAGCTTTCTTT.